The T cell receptor (beta chain) under discussion was sequenced for a study of blood T cell repertoires in COVID-19. Study-level background: The origin of the acute and convalescent COVID-19 samples was the United States, Italy and Spain. T cells, B-cell-depleted T cells, or PBMCs supplied cDNA or gDNA.

The CDR3 has 12 residues. Germline CDR1 SGDLS, CDR2 YYNGEE. V dropped 0 bases and J dropped 9 bases, with 7 bases sitting between them. In the authors' methods: Counts of nucleated cells, estimated from reference gene primer amplification, were obtained. The assay was immunoSEQ multiplex PCR, and TCRdb's table has in-frame clones only and misses some. For V, J and clone size, that table is used; D and trimming come from the DNA. This table holds fewer than 500,000 clones, roughly 89% found once. The receptor was derived from a woman younger than 45 with acute or convalescent COVID-19. Sequencing was performed on peripheral blood. This chain links TRBV9 with TRBJ2-1, with D unresolved. Written as DNA, the CDR3 is TGTGCCAGCAGCGTAGTAGAAAGTGAGCAGTTCTTC. Amino acid sequence: CASSVVESEQFF.